Listed below are T cell receptor beta chains from one sample, sequenced in a study of OX40 agonist ivuxolimab in advanced cancers. Produced via immunoSEQ multiplex PCR; TCRdb's table is partial and in-frame only. The sample has 60,000 or so clones, about 87% seen once; the top ten hold 5.4%. The sample in question was CD4+ or CD8+ T cells sorted from blood, obtained in a trial of the OX40 agonist ivuxolimab. Receptors were obtained from an adult with an advanced solid tumor such as melanoma, head and neck, liver or kidney cancer. Both conserved end residues are part of each CDR3. The order of the fields is J gene, V gene, clone size, D gene, CDR3 DNA, CDR3 protein. A D gene is named only where the DNA matches it firmly. Where a row states a size, it is once, few, many or the class of an expanded clone; other rows omit it.

TRBJ2-4 | TRBV7-9 | . | TRBD1 | TGTGCCAGCAGCGCCCGACAGGGGGAAAACATTCAGTACTTC | CASSARQGENIQYF
TRBJ2-1 | TRBV19 | . | TRBD2 | TGTGCCAGTGCGACCGGGACTAGCGGTAACAATGAGCAGTTCTTC | CASATGTSGNNEQFF
TRBJ2-1 | TRBV6-1 | . | TRBD2 | TGTGCCAGCAGTGAATTTGGCGGGAGGGCCCCAAATGAGCAGTTCTTC | CASSEFGGRAPNEQFF
TRBJ2-7 | TRBV14 | medium-sized | . | TGTGCCAGCAGCCAACAACTTTACGAGCAGTACTTC | CASSQQLYEQYF
TRBJ2-6 | TRBV28 | . | . | TGTGCCAGCAGTTTAGGCGGTGGGGCCAACGTCCTGACTTTC | CASSLGGGANVLTF
TRBJ2-7 | TRBV19 | once | . | TGTGCCAGTAGTGTGAGAGGGACCTCCTCCTACGAGCAGTACTTC | CASSVRGTSSYEQYF
TRBJ2-5 | TRBV5-4 | . | TRBD2 | TGTGCCAGCAGCTTGGCCTGGACTAGCGGGATCGGTGAGACCCAGTACTTC | CASSLAWTSGIGETQYF
TRBJ1-6 | TRBV5-4 | . | . | TGTGCCAGCAGCCTGGGTAATAGTAGGGATTCACCCCTCCACTTT | CASSLGNSRDSPLHF
TRBJ2-1 | TRBV11-2 | . | . | TGTGCCAGCAGCCCCGCAGGAGTGCGGAATGAGCAGTTCTTC | CASSPAGVRNEQFF
TRBJ2-7 | TRBV5-1 | . | TRBD1 | TGCGCCAGCAGCCCCGGGACAGGGGGCTACGAGCAGTACTTC | CASSPGTGGYEQYF
TRBJ1-1 | TRBV25-1 | few | . | TGTGCCAGCAGTGAACAAGTCGGGGCTTTCTTT | CASSEQVGAFF
TRBJ1-3 | TRBV29-1 | . | . | TGCAGCGTTGCAAGTTCTCGCTCTGGAAACACCATATATTTT | CSVASSRSGNTIYF
TRBJ2-5 | TRBV19 | . | . | TGTGCCAGTAGTGTGGGGGGCGCGGGGCAAGAGACCCAGTACTTC | CASSVGGAGQETQYF
TRBJ1-5 | TRBV5-6 | . | TRBD1 | TGTGCCAGCAGCCTGACAGGGAACAATCAGCCCCAGCATTTT | CASSLTGNNQPQHF
TRBJ2-1 | TRBV7-2 | . | . | TGTGCCAGCAGCCCGGCATGGAGCCCACAGCTCTACAATGAGCAGTTCTTC | CASSPAWSPQLYNEQFF
TRBJ2-1 | TRBV7-3 | . | . | TGTGCCAGCAGCTTAGCCCTAGCGTCCCCTGAGCAGTTCTTC | CASSLALASPEQFF
TRBJ2-7 | TRBV5-1 | . | TRBD1 | TGCGCCAGCAGGGGTACCGGGACAGGTGTTTACGAGCAGTACTTC | CASRGTGTGVYEQYF
TRBJ1-3 | TRBV28 | . | . | TGTGCCAGCAGTTTTAGAAGGACTCGGAGGGGGTATGGAAACACCATATATTTT | CASSFRRTRRGYGNTIYF
TRBJ2-5 | TRBV5-1 | . | TRBD1 | TGCGCCAGCAGCTTCGGACAGGGAACAGAGACCCAGTACTTC | CASSFGQGTETQYF
TRBJ2-2 | TRBV18 | once | . | TGTGCCAGCTCACTAACGGACAGTGCCGGGGAGCTGTTTTTT | CASSLTDSAGELFF
TRBJ1-5 | TRBV5-5 | once | . | TGTGCCAGCAGCTTGGAGGCAGGTTATCAGCCCCAGCATTTT | CASSLEAGYQPQHF
TRBJ2-2 | TRBV7-2 | . | . | TGTGCCAGCAGCTTAGCGCCATCGGGAGTCAGTACCGGGGAGCTGTTTTTT | CASSLAPSGVSTGELFF
TRBJ2-5 | TRBV28 | . | . | TGTGCCAGCAGTTTATCTGGTACCCAAGAGACCCAGTACTTC | CASSLSGTQETQYF
TRBJ2-7 | TRBV15 | once | . | TGTGCCACCAGCAGAGATACAGTTTTCTCCTACGAGCAGTACTTC | CATSRDTVFSYEQYF
TRBJ2-6 | TRBV6-1 | . | . | TGTGCCAGCAGGGAGGGTCCAGCTGGGGCCAACGTCCTGACTTTC | CASREGPAGANVLTF
TRBJ2-1 | TRBV29-1 | . | . | TGCAGCACCGGACGTGGCGGGATGCCTCCTGAGCAGTTCTTC | CSTGRGGMPPEQFF
TRBJ1-4 | TRBV19 | . | . | TGTGCCAGCAGACACCAAAGTGGGGAAAAACTGTTTTTT | CASRHQSGEKLFF
TRBJ2-3 | TRBV19 | . | TRBD2 | TGTGCCAGTAAGCGGCGGAGCACTAGCGGGCCCACAGATACGCAGTATTTT | CASKRRSTSGPTDTQYF
TRBJ1-1 | TRBV7-9 | once | . | TGTGCCAGCAGCTTACGGGGGGACACTGAAGCTTTCTTT | CASSLRGDTEAFF
TRBJ2-2 | TRBV9 | . | TRBD1 | TGTGCCAGCAACAGAGGCGGAGGACAGGGAACCGGGGAGCTGTTTTTT | CASNRGGGQGTGELFF
TRBJ1-5 | TRBV7-2 | . | . | TGTGCCAGCAGCTTAGAGGGGACGAGCAATCAGCCCCAGCATTTT | CASSLEGTSNQPQHF
TRBJ1-5 | TRBV5-6 | . | . | TGTGCCAGCAGCACGATGGGGGGGCCGAGCAATCAGCCCCAGCATTTT | CASSTMGGPSNQPQHF
TRBJ2-1 | TRBV15 | . | . | TGTGCCACCAGCAACGAGGGTGCCAATGAGCAGTTCTTC | CATSNEGANEQFF
TRBJ2-7 | TRBV11-2 | . | . | TGTGCCAGCACCCCCCTGGTAGCTCGATCCTACGAGCAGTACTTC | CASTPLVARSYEQYF
TRBJ1-3 | TRBV18 | . | TRBD1 | TGTGCCAGCTCACAGAGGGACAGGCACTCTGGAAACACCATATATTTT | CASSQRDRHSGNTIYF
TRBJ1-2 | TRBV28 | . | . | TGTGCCAGCAGTACTCCCGGGAGGGCCGGCTACACCTTC | CASSTPGRAGYTF
TRBJ2-1 | TRBV7-2 | . | TRBD2 | TGTGCCAGCAGCTCCGAACTAGCGGGAGGTTACAATGAGCAGTTCTTC | CASSSELAGGYNEQFF
TRBJ2-7 | TRBV18 | . | TRBD1 | TGTGCCAGCTCCCCAAGGATCGGAGACAGGGAATACGAGCAGTACTTC | CASSPRIGDREYEQYF
TRBJ2-1 | TRBV5-1 | . | TRBD2 | TGCGCCAGCAGCTTGGGGGGCAGTAGCGGGAGGGCCCAAGGAGAGCAGTTCTTC | CASSLGGSSGRAQGEQFF
TRBJ2-1 | TRBV7-3 | once | TRBD2 | TGTGCCAGCAGCTTGGGGACTAGCAGAAACAATGAGCAGTTCTTC | CASSLGTSRNNEQFF
TRBJ2-5 | TRBV10-3 | . | . | TGTGCCATCTCCCCTGGCGGGGAGACCCAGTACTTC | CAISPGGETQYF
TRBJ2-2 | TRBV9 | . | . | TGTGCCAGCAGCGCAAGACAGTACACCGGGGAGCTGTTTTTT | CASSARQYTGELFF
TRBJ1-2 | TRBV5-5 | . | . | TGTGCCAGCAGCTTGGCCCCGGGGGCTGAGATCTATGGCTACACCTTC | CASSLAPGAEIYGYTF
TRBJ2-5 | TRBV5-8 | . | . | TGTGCCAGCAGCTTGGGAGGGGGGGAGTTCCAAGAGACCCAGTACTTC | CASSLGGGEFQETQYF
TRBJ2-7 | TRBV7-8 | . | . | TGTGCCAGCAGCTTACACTCGGCCTACGAGCAGTACTTC | CASSLHSAYEQYF
TRBJ2-7 | TRBV7-8 | . | TRBD1 | TGTGCCAGCAGCGGGACAGGGAAACAGTACTTC | CASSGTGKQYF
TRBJ2-3 | TRBV5-1 | . | . | TGCGCCAGCAGCTGGGGTGAGGGGGGCACAGATACGCAGTATTTT | CASSWGEGGTDTQYF
TRBJ1-4 | TRBV11-2 | . | TRBD1 | TGTGCCAGCAGCTCGACTGCCGGGACAGTCCGACACCTGTTTTTT | CASSSTAGTVRHLFF